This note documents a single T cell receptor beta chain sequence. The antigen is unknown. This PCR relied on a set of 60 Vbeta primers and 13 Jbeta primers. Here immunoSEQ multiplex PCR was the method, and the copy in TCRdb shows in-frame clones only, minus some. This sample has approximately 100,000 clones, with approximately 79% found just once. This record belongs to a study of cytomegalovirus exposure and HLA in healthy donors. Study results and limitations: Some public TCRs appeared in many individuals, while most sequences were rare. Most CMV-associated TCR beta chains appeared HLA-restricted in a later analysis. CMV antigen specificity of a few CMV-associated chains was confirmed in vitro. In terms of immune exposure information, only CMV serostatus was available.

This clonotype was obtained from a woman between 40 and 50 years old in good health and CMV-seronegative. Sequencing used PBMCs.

The CDR3 here is CASSGQGNNSPLHF. CDR3 sequence (DNA): TGTGCCAGCAGCGGACAGGGAAATAATTCACCCCTCCACTTT. The chain carries TRBV6-1 and TRBJ1-6; 8 nucleotides match TRBD1. V lost 6 bases to trimming and J lost 5 bases; unmatched junction nucleotides: 3. The CDR3 covers 14 residues. Germline lookup yields CDR1 MNHNS and CDR2 SASEGT.